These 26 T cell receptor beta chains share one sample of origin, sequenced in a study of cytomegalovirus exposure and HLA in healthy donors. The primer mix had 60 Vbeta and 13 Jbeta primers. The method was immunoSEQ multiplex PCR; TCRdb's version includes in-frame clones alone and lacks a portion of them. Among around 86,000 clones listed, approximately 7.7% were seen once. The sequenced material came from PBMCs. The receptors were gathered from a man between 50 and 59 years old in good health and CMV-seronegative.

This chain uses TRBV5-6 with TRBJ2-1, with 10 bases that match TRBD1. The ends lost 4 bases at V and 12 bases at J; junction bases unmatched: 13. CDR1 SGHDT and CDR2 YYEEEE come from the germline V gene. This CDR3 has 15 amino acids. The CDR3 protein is CASSRTGGYGSAQFF. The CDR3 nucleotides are TGTGCCAGCAGCCGGACAGGGGGTTATGGGAGTGCGCAGTTCTTC.

CDR3 sequence: CASSIEAGSTEAFF. CDR3 nucleotide sequence: TGTGCCAGTAGTATAGAGGCGGGAAGTACTGAAGCTTTCTTT. J is TRBJ1-1 and V is TRBV19, with D unclear. The CDR3 totals 14 residues. CDR1 LNHDA and CDR2 SQIVND come from the germline V gene (reference sequence). Trimming removed 0 bases at V and 5 bases at J, with 10 bases between.

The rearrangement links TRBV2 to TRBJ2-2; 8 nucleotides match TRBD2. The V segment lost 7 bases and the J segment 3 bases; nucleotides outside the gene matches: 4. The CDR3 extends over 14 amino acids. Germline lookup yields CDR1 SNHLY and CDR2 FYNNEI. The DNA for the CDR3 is TGTGCCAGCATCCTACTAGCGGACACCGGGGAGCTGTTTTTT. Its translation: CASILLADTGELFF.

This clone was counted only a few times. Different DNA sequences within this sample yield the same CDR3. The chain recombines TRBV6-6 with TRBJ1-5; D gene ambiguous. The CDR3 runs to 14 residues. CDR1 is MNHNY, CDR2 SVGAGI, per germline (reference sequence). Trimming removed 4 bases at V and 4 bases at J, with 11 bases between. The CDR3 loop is CASSSQTYNQPQHF. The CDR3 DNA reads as TGTGCCAGCAGTTCTCAAACATATAATCAGCCCCAGCATTTT.

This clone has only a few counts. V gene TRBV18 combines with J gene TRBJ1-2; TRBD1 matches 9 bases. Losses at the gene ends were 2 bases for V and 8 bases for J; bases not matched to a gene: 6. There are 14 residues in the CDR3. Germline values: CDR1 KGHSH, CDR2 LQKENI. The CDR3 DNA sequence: TGTGCCAGCTCACCATCCGGGACAGGGAACGGCTACACCTTC. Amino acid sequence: CASSPSGTGNGYTF.

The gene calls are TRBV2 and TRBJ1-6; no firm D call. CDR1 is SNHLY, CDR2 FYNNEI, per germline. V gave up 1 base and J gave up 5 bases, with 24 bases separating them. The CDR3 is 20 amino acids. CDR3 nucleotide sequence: TGTGCCAGCAGTGAAGAGCGGGTCAACCGTCAAATCGGGAATAATTCACCCCTCCACTTT. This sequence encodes CASSEERVNRQIGNNSPLHF.

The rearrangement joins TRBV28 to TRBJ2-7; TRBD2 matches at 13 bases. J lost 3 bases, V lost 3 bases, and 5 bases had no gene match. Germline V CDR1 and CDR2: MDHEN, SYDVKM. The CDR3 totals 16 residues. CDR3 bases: TGTGCCAGCAGTTTCCTTCGGACTAGCGGGAGCTACGAGCAGTACTTC. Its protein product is CASSFLRTSGSYEQYF.

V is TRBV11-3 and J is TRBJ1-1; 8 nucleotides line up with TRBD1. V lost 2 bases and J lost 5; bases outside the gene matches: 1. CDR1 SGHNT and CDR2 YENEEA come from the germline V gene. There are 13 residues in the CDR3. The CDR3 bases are TGTGCCAGCAGCTTAACAGGGGGGACTGAAGCTTTCTTT. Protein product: CASSLTGGTEAFF.

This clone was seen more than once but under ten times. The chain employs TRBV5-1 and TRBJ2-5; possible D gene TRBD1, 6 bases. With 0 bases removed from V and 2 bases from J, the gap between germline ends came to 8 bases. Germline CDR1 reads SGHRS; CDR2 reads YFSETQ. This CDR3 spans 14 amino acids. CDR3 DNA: TGCGCCAGCAGCTTGGGTGGACAGCAAGAGACCCAGTACTTC. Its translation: CASSLGGQQETQYF. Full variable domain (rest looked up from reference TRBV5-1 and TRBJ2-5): KAGVTQTPRYLIKTRGQQVTLSCSPISGHRSVSWYQQTPGQGLQFLFEYFSETQRNKGNFPGRFSGRQFSNSRSEMNVSTLELGDSALYLCASSLGGQQETQYFGPGTRLLVL.

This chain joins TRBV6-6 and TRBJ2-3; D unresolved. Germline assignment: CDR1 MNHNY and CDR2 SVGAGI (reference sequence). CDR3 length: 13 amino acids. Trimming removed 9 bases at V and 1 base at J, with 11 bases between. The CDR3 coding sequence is TGTGCCAGTTCTCCACGAGGCACAGATACGCAGTATTTT. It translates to CASSPRGTDTQYF.

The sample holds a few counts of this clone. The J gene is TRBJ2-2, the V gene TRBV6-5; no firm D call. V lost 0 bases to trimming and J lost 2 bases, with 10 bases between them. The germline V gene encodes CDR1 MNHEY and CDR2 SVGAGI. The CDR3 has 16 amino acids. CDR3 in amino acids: CASSYSNPGNTGELFF. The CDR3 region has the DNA TGTGCCAGCAGTTACTCGAATCCAGGAAACACCGGGGAGCTGTTTTTT.

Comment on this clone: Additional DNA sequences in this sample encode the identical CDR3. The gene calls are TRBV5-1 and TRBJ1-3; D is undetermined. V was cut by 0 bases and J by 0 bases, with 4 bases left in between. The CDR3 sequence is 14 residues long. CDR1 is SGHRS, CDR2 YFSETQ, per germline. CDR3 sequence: CASSLGLSGNTIYF. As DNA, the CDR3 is TGCGCCAGCAGCTTGGGACTCTCTGGAAACACCATATATTTT.

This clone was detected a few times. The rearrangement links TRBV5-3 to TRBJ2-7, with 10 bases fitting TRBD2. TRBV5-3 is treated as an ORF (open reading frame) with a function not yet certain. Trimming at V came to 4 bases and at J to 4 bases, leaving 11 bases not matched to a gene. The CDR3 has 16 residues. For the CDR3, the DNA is TGTGCCAGAAGCAAGGGGACTAGCGCAGTACCATACGAGCAGTACTTC. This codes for CARSKGTSAVPYEQYF.

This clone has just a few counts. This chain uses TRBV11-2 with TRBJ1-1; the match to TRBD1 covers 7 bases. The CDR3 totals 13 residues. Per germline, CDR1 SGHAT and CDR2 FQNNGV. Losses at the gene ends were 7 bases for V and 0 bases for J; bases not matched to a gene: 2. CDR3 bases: TGTGCCAGCAAGGGACAGATGAACACTGAAGCTTTCTTT. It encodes CASKGQMNTEAFF.

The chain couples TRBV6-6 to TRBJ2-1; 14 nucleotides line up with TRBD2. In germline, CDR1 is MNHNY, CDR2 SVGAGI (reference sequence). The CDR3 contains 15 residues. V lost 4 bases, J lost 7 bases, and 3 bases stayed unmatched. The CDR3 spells CASSSGTSGGNEQFF. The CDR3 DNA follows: TGTGCCAGCAGTTCGGGGACTAGCGGGGGAAATGAGCAGTTCTTC.

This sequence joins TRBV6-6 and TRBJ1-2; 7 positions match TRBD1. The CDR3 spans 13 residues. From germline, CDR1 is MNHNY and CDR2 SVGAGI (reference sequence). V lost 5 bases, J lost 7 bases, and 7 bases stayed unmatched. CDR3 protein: CASSTTGTAGYTF. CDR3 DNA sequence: TGTGCCAGCAGTACCACAGGGACAGCTGGCTACACCTTC.

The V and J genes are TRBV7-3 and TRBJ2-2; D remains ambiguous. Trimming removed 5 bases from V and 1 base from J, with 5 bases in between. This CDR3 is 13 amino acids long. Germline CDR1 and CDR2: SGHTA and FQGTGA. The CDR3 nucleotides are TGTGCCAGCAGCCTCGGGAACACCGGGGAGCTGTTTTTT. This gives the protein CASSLGNTGELFF.

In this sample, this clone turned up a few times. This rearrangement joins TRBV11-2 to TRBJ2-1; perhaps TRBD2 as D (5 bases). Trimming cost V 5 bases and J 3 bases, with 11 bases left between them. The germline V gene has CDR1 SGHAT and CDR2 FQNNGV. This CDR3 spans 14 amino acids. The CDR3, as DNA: TGTGCCAGCAGCCCTCGGAGGTTCTACAATGAGCAGTTCTTC. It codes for CASSPRRFYNEQFF.

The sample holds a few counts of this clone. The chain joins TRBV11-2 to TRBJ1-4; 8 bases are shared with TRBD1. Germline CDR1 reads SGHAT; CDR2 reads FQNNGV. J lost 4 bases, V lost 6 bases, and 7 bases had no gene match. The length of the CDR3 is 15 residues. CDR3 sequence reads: CASRLTGAFNEKLFF. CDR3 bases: TGTGCCAGCAGGTTGACAGGGGCCTTTAATGAAAAACTGTTTTTT.

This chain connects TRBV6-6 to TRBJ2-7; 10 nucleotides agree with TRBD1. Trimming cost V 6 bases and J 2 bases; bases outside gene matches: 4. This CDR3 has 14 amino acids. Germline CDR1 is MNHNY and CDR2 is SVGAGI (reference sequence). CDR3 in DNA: TGTGCCAGCAGGTTAGACAGGGGGCCCTACGAGCAGTACTTC. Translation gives CASRLDRGPYEQYF.

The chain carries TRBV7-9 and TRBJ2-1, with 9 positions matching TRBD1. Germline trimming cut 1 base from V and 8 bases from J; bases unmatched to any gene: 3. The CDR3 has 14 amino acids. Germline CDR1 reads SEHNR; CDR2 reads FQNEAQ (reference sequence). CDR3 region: CASSLGQGGYEQFF. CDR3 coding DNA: TGTGCCAGCAGCTTAGGACAGGGGGGATATGAGCAGTTCTTC.

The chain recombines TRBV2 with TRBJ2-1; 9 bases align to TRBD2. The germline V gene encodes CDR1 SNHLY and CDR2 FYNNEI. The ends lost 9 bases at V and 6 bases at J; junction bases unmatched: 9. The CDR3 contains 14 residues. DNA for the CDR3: TGTGCCAGTAGAGCGGGGGGCCTTAGCAATGAGCAGTTCTTC. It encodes CASRAGGLSNEQFF.

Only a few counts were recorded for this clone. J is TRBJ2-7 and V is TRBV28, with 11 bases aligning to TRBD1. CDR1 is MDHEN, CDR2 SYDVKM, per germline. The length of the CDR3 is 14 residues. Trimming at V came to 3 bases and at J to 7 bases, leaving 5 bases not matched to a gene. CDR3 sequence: CASSLWTGGGEQYF. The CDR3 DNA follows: TGTGCCAGCAGTTTGTGGACAGGGGGCGGAGAGCAGTACTTC.

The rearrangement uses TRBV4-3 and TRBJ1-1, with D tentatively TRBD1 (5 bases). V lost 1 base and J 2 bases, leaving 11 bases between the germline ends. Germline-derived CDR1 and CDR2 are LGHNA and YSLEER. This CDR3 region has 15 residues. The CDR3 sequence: CASSQGFGGNTEAFF. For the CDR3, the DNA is TGCGCCAGCAGCCAAGGGTTCGGGGGTAACACTGAAGCTTTCTTT.

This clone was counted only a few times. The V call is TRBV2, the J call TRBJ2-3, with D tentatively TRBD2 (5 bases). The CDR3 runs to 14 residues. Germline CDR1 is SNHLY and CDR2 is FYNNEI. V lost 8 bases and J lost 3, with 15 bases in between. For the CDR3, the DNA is TGTGCCAGCCAGGACTTGACGAAAACAGATACGCAGTATTTT. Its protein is CASQDLTKTDTQYF.

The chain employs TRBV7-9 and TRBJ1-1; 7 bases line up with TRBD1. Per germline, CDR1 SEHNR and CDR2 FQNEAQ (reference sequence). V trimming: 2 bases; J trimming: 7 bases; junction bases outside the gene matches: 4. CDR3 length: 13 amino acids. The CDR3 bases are TGTGCCAGCAGCTTAAGAGGGGGCGGTGAAGCTTTCTTT. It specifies CASSLRGGGEAFF.